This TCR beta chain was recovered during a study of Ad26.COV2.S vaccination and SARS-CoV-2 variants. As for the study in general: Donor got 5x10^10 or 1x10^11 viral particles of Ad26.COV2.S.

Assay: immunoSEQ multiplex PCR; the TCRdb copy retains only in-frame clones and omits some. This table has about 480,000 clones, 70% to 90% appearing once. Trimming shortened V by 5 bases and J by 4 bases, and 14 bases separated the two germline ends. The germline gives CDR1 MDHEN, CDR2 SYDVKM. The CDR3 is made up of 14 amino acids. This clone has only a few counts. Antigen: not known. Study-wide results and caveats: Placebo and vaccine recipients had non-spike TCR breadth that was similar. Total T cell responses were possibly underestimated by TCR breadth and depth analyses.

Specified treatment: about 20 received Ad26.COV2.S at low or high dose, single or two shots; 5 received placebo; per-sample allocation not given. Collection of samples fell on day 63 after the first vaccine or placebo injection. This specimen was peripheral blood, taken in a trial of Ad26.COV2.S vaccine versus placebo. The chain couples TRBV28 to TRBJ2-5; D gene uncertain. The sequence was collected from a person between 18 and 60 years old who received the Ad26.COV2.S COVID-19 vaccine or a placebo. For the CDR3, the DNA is TGTGCCAGCAGTGACTTTAAAGGGTTAGAGACCCAGTACTTC. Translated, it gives CASSDFKGLETQYF.